This TCR beta chain comes out of a study of blood T cell repertoires in COVID-19. The CDR3 has 15 amino acids. Trimming took 4 bases from V and 0 from J; bases not matched to a gene: 1. Germline values: CDR1 SGHDN, CDR2 FVKESK. Assay used: immunoSEQ multiplex PCR; TCRdb lists only in-frame clones, some missing. The repertoire holds approximately 500,000 clones, with approximately 83% as singletons. The TCR originated in a human donor in a cohort sampled during active COVID-19. V and J are TRBV14 and TRBJ2-5, with 11 nucleotides matching TRBD2. Sample: peripheral blood. DNA for the CDR3: TGTGCCAGCAGCCTGGGACTAGCGGACCAAGAGACCCAGTACTTC. This codes for CASSLGLADQETQYF.